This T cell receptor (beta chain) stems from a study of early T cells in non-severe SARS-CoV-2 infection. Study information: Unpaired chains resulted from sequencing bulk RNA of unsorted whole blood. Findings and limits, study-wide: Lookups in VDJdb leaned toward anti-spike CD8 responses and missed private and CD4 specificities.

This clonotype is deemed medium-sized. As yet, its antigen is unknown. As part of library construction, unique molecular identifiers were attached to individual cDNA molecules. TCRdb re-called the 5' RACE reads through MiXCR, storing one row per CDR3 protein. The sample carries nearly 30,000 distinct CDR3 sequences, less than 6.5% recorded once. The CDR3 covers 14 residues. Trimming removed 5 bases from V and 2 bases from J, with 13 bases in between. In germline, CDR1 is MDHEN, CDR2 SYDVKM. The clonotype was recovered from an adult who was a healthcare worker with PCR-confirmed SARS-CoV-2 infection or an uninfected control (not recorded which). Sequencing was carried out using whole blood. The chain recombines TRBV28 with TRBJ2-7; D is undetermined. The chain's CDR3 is CASSRPTDAYEQYF. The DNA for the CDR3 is TGTGCCAGCAGTCGGCCGACGGACGCCTACGAGCAGTACTTC.